The 25 T cell receptor beta chains listed next were all sequenced from one sample in a study of T cell responses to AZD1222 COVID-19 vaccine. Here immunoSEQ multiplex PCR was the method, and the copy in TCRdb shows in-frame clones only, minus some. The top ten hold about 1.6% of the sample, which has around 120,000 clones, roughly nine tenths seen once. The specimen was peripheral blood, collected 28 days after the second AZD1222 dose. All receptors come from an adult who received the AZD1222 COVID-19 vaccine.

This chain connects TRBV28 to TRBJ2-1; 7 bases match TRBD2. J gave up 14 bases and V 4 bases, and 11 bases lay outside the gene matches. This CDR3 has 13 amino acids. Germline V gives CDR1 MDHEN, CDR2 SYDVKM. In nucleotides, the CDR3 is TGTGCCAGCAGTTCCGCGACTAGCCCAAGGGAGTTCTTC. Its protein is CASSSATSPREFF.

The chain combines TRBV28 with TRBJ2-5; tentatively, D is TRBD1 (6 bases). In germline, CDR1 is MDHEN, CDR2 SYDVKM. The CDR3 has 15 residues. V was clipped by 5 bases and J by 2 bases, with 15 bases between them. The CDR3 sequence: CASSPRQVGQETQYF. The CDR3 coding sequence is TGTGCCAGCAGTCCACGACAGGTGGGTCAAGAGACCCAGTACTTC.

The genes are TRBV6-6 and TRBJ2-1; 8 nucleotides line up with TRBD2. This CDR3 contains 16 residues. Trimming at V came to 2 bases and at J to 4 bases, leaving 7 bases not matched to a gene. Germline assignment: CDR1 MNHNY and CDR2 SVGAGI (reference sequence). This CDR3 is CASSYGRGALYNEQFF. In DNA form, the CDR3 reads TGTGCCAGCAGTTACGGGCGGGGGGCCCTTTACAATGAGCAGTTCTTC.

The rearrangement joins TRBV5-5 to TRBJ2-1; D not certain. The germline V and J ends were trimmed by 0 bases and 7 bases, with 11 bases remaining between them. The CDR3 is made up of 14 amino acids. From germline, CDR1 is SGHKS and CDR2 YYEKEE (reference sequence). CDR3 nucleotides: TGTGCCAGCAGCTTGGACCCTCTAGTAAATGAGCAGTTCTTC. Translation gives CASSLDPLVNEQFF.

V is TRBV7-3 and J is TRBJ2-2; D is possibly TRBD1 (6 bases). V lost 4 bases and J lost 2, with 8 bases in between. The CDR3 is made up of 14 amino acids. Per germline, CDR1 SGHTA and CDR2 FQGTGA. This chain's CDR3 is CASSSQGNTGELFF. CDR3 sequence (DNA): TGTGCCAGCAGCTCACAGGGCAACACCGGGGAGCTGTTTTTT. Supplemented by reference TRBV7-3 and TRBJ2-2, the full variable domain reads GAGVSQTPSNKVTEKGKYVELRCDPISGHTALYWYRQSLGQGPEFLIYFQGTGAADDSGLPNDRFFAVRPEGSVSTLKIQRTERGDSAVYLCASSSQGNTGELFFGEGSRLTVL.

The chain is built from TRBV4-2 and TRBJ2-3, with D unresolved. The V and J ends lost 4 bases and 2 bases respectively, with 19 bases between them. Germline CDR1 reads LGHNA; CDR2 reads YNFKEQ. The CDR3 totals 17 residues. CDR3 sequence reads: CASSRDPEGGYTDTQYF. CDR3 sequence (DNA): TGTGCCAGCAGCCGAGATCCAGAAGGCGGTTACACAGATACGCAGTATTTT.

The chain uses TRBV15 and TRBJ1-2; 9 nucleotides line up with TRBD1. The germline V gene encodes CDR1 LNHNV and CDR2 YYDKDF (reference sequence). The CDR3 is made up of 13 amino acids. V gave up 4 bases and J gave up 5 bases; unmatched junction bases: 2. CDR3 region: CATSKGTGYGYTF. The CDR3 nucleotides read TGTGCCACCAGCAAAGGGACAGGGTATGGCTACACCTTC.

V gene TRBV7-2 combines with J gene TRBJ1-6, with D hard to call. Germline CDR1 and CDR2: SGHTA and FQGNSA. CDR3 length: 15 amino acids. V was pared by 2 bases and J by 7 bases, with 12 bases between. The CDR3 region is CASSLRRERNSPLHF. The CDR3 nucleotides are TGTGCCAGCAGCTTAAGGAGGGAGAGGAATTCACCCCTCCACTTT.

The chain recombines TRBV29-1 with TRBJ2-5; weak D call: TRBD2 (6 bases). CDR1 and CDR2 from the germline V gene are SQVTM and ANQGSEA. The CDR3 totals 20 residues. Deletions cut 4 bases from V and 4 bases from J, with 34 bases between. CDR3 protein: CSVGGPIPPQSMSGGETQYF. CDR3 DNA: TGCAGCGTTGGGGGACCAATCCCTCCACAATCGATGTCCGGGGGAGAGACCCAGTACTTC. Full variable domain (outside the CDR3, taken from reference TRBV29-1 and TRBJ2-5): SAVISQKPSRDICQRGTSLTIQCQVDSQVTMMFWYRQQPGQSLTLIATANQGSEATYESGFVIDKFPISRPNLTFSTLTVSNMSPEDSSIYLCSVGGPIPPQSMSGGETQYFGPGTRLLVL.

This clone has only one observation. The chain combines TRBV28 with TRBJ1-4, with D possibly being TRBD1 (6 bases). V lost 7 bases and J lost 6, with 18 bases in between. Germline V gene lookup returns CDR1 MDHEN and CDR2 SYDVKM. This CDR3 spans 15 amino acids. The CDR3 protein is CASIRGGGPDEKLFF. CDR3 DNA: TGTGCCAGCATCCGAGGGGGGGGCCCCGATGAAAAACTGTTTTTT.

This clone has only one observation. V gene TRBV7-3 combines with J gene TRBJ2-1, with 12 bases identical to TRBD2. CDR1 and CDR2 (germline): SGHTA, FQGTGA. CDR3 size: 18 residues. V was pared by 5 bases and J by 7 bases, with 15 bases of the junction left unmatched. The CDR3 spells CASSQPGTSGRTPNEQFF. In DNA form, the CDR3 reads TGTGCCAGCAGCCAGCCCGGGACTAGCGGGCGGACTCCAAATGAGCAGTTCTTC.

The chain is built from TRBV27 and TRBJ1-2; TRBD1 matches at 7 bases. V lost 6 bases, J lost 8 bases, and 6 bases stayed unmatched. Germline-derived CDR1 and CDR2 are MNHEY and SMNVEV (reference sequence). The CDR3 extends over 12 amino acids. CDR3 sequence reads: CASRTRTGGYTF. The CDR3 DNA reads TGTGCCAGCAGAACCAGGACAGGAGGCTACACCTTC.

The chain is built from TRBV28 and TRBJ2-7; 11 bases fit TRBD1. The V gene end was trimmed by 5 bases and the J gene end by 4 bases; junction bases not matched to a gene: 7. CDR3 length equals 15 residues. Per germline, CDR1 MDHEN and CDR2 SYDVKM. The CDR3 DNA sequence: TGTGCCAGCAGTGCCCCGGGACAGGGGGGTTACGAGCAGTACTTC. This translates into CASSAPGQGGYEQYF.

V gene TRBV6-6 combines with J gene TRBJ1-5, with TRBD1 matching over 7 bases. This CDR3 is 16 amino acids long. CDR1 is MNHNY, CDR2 SVGAGI, per germline (reference sequence). Trimming took 5 bases from V and 6 from J; bases not matched to a gene: 13. CDR3 DNA: TGTGCCAGCAGTATACAGGGGACGGGGTCGATTCAGCCCCAGCATTTT. Protein: CASSIQGTGSIQPQHF.

This chain connects TRBV10-1 to TRBJ2-5, with 8 bases identical to TRBD1. Germline assignment: CDR1 WNHNN and CDR2 SYGVQD (reference sequence). CDR3 length: 15 residues. V was clipped by 2 bases and J by 3 bases; unmatched bases: 5. The CDR3 nucleotides read TGCGCCAGCAGTGAGCCCGGGACAGGAAAAGAGACCCAGTACTTC. Protein: CASSEPGTGKETQYF.

Concerning this clone: This sample also contains other DNA sequences that code for the same CDR3. The chain uses TRBV7-2 and TRBJ1-3; TRBD1 is a possible D gene (5 bases). From germline, CDR1 is SGHTA and CDR2 FQGNSA. V lost 0 bases to trimming and J lost 0 bases, with 6 bases between them. This CDR3 contains 15 residues. This CDR3 is CASSLAGGSGNTIYF. The CDR3 bases are TGTGCCAGCAGCTTAGCGGGGGGCTCTGGAAACACCATATATTTT.

This rearrangement joins TRBV19 to TRBJ2-1, with D possibly called TRBD1 or TRBD2 (6 bases each). Per the germline V gene, CDR1 is LNHDA and CDR2 is SQIVND (reference sequence). This CDR3 comprises 14 residues. The germline V and J ends were trimmed by 4 bases and 6 bases, with 13 bases remaining between them. CDR3 DNA sequence: TGTGCCAGTAGTAGCCCAGGGGAGGTCAATGAGCAGTTCTTC. As protein: CASSSPGEVNEQFF.

The chain uses TRBV28 and TRBJ2-7, with D tentatively TRBD1 (5 bases). This CDR3 is built from 14 residues. The germline V and J ends were trimmed by 8 bases and 0 bases, with 14 bases remaining between them. CDR1 and CDR2 from the germline V gene are MDHEN and SYDVKM. The CDR3: CASGPTESSYEQYF. CDR3 sequence (DNA): TGTGCCAGCGGCCCGACAGAGAGCTCCTACGAGCAGTACTTC.

The chain employs TRBV3-1 (or the pseudogene TRBV3-2) and TRBJ1-1; possibly TRBD1 for D (6 bases). V was cut by 4 bases and J by 10 bases, with 25 bases left in between. The germline gives CDR1 LGHDT, CDR2 YNNKEL (reference sequence). The CDR3 totals 16 residues. CDR3 DNA: TGTGCCAGCAGCCCCAACCGCGCCCGGGACACCAGACGAGCTTTCTTT. Translated, it gives CASSPNRARDTRRAFF.

The gene calls are TRBV9 and TRBJ2-6, with TRBD1 identical over 9 bases. Germline V lookup: CDR1 SGDLS, CDR2 YYNGEE. With 4 bases clipped from V and 1 base from J, the junction kept 9 bases outside the gene matches. The CDR3 length is 18 residues. The CDR3 nucleotides read TGTGCCAGCAGCCCGCGGACAGGGGTCCTTTCTGGGGCCAACGTCCTGACTTTC. Translated: CASSPRTGVLSGANVLTF.

The J gene is TRBJ1-5, the V gene TRBV30; a weak D match, TRBD1 (5 bases). The CDR3 is 15 residues long. Per the germline V gene, CDR1 is GTSNPN and CDR2 is SVGIG (reference sequence). With 3 bases removed from V and 2 bases from J, the gap between germline ends came to 14 bases. CDR3 nucleotides: TGTGCCTGGAGGGGGAGAGGGGAGGGCAATCAGCCCCAGCATTTT. Protein sequence: CAWRGRGEGNQPQHF.

V and J are TRBV6-6 and TRBJ1-4; a possible D gene is TRBD1 (5 bases). The CDR3 is 13 amino acids. Between the trimmed V and J ends, which lost 0 bases and 11 bases, there was a span of 10 bases. CDR1 MNHNY and CDR2 SVGAGI come from the germline V gene (reference sequence). CDR3 residues: CASSYSWGGKLFF. CDR3 DNA: TGTGCCAGCAGTTACTCGTGGGGGGGGAAACTGTTTTTT.

The chain uses TRBV7-3 and TRBJ2-3, with unresolved D. This CDR3 has 12 amino acids. The germline V gene has CDR1 SGHTA and CDR2 FQGTGA. With 4 bases removed from V and 5 bases from J, the gap between germline ends came to 7 bases. Here the CDR3 DNA reads TGTGCCAGCAGCTCCCTCCAAGATACGCAGTATTTT. Amino acids: CASSSLQDTQYF.

V is TRBV19 and J is TRBJ2-1; 7 bases agree with TRBD2. V was clipped by 5 bases and J by 0 bases; unmatched bases: 10. This CDR3 has 17 amino acids. Germline V gene data show CDR1 as LNHDA and CDR2 as SQIVND (reference sequence). The DNA for the CDR3 is TGTGCCAGTAGTTTTATCACCGGGACTAACTCCTACAATGAGCAGTTCTTC. Protein sequence: CASSFITGTNSYNEQFF.

The chain recombines TRBV5-4 with TRBJ2-2; TRBD2 matches at 12 bases. J lost 4 bases, V lost 2 bases, and 12 bases had no gene match. This CDR3 is built from 19 residues. Germline lookup yields CDR1 SGHNT and CDR2 YYREEE (reference sequence). The CDR3 bases are TGTGCCAGCAGCTTAGACCTCTCTAGCGGGAGGGCTGGCACCGGGGAGCTGTTTTTT. Amino acid sequence: CASSLDLSSGRAGTGELFF. The full variable domain, with the rest looked up from reference TRBV5-4 and TRBJ2-2, is ETGVTQSPTHLIKTRGQQVTLRCSSQSGHNTVSWYQQALGQGPQFIFQYYREEENGRGNFPPRFSGLQFPNYSSELNVNALELDDSALYLCASSLDLSSGRAGTGELFFGEGSRLTVL.